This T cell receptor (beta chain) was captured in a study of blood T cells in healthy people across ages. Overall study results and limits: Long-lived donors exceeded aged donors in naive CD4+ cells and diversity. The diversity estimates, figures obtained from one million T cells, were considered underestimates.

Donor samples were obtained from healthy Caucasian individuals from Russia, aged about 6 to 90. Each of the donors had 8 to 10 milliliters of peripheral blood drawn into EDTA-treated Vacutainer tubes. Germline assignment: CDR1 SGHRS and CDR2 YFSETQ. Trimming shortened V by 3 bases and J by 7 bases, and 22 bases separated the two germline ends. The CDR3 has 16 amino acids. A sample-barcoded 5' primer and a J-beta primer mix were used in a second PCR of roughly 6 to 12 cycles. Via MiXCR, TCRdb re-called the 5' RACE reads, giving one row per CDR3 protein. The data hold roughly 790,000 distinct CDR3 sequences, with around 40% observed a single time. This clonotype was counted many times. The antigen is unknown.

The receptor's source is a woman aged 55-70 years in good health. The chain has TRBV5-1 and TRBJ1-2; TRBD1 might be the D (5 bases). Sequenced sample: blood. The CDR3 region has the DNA TGCGCCAGCAGCTCTGGGGGTGATCGGCAGGGACGTGGCTACACCTTC. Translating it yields CASSSGGDRQGRGYTF. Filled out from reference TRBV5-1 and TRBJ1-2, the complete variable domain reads KAGVTQTPRYLIKTRGQQVTLSCSPISGHRSVSWYQQTPGQGLQFLFEYFSETQRNKGNFPGRFSGRQFSNSRSEMNVSTLELGDSALYLCASSSGGDRQGRGYTFGSGTRLTVV.